These T cell receptor beta chains were read from a single sample in a study of OX40 agonist ivuxolimab in advanced cancers. Measured with immunoSEQ multiplex PCR; TCRdb has only the in-frame clones, and not every one. The data contain more than 55,000 clones, 92% of them singletons. The sample here was CD4+ or CD8+ T cells sorted from blood, taken in a trial of the OX40 agonist ivuxolimab. The source of these receptors is an adult with an advanced solid tumor such as melanoma, head and neck, liver or kidney cancer. CDR3s include the opening cysteine and the closing phenylalanine or tryptophan. Each record gives: D gene, J gene, clone size, V gene, CDR3 DNA, CDR3 protein. D genes are given only for firm matches. Some rows mark clone size as missing; the rest say once, few, many or name a class of expanded clone.

D gene: TRBD2
J gene: TRBJ2-7
clone size: .
V gene: TRBV2
CDR3 DNA: TGTGCCAGCAGTGAATTGGCGGGAGAGGTAAACGAGCAGTACTTC
CDR3 protein: CASSELAGEVNEQYF

D gene: TRBD1
J gene: TRBJ2-7
clone size: .
V gene: TRBV5-1
CDR3 DNA: TGCGCCAGCAGCTTGGGATGGACAGGGGTCGAGCAGTACTTC
CDR3 protein: CASSLGWTGVEQYF

D gene: TRBD1
J gene: TRBJ2-2
clone size: .
V gene: TRBV11-3
CDR3 DNA: TGTGCCAGCAGCTCGAATTTCGGACAGGGGACGAACACCGGGGAGCTGTTTTTT
CDR3 protein: CASSSNFGQGTNTGELFF

D gene: .
J gene: TRBJ1-2
clone size: .
V gene: TRBV19
CDR3 DNA: TGTGCCAGTAGTACCACGGGGGACTATGGCTACACCTTC
CDR3 protein: CASSTTGDYGYTF

D gene: .
J gene: TRBJ2-7
clone size: .
V gene: TRBV7-9
CDR3 DNA: TGTGCCAGCAGCCCCCGGATATCCTACGAGCAGTACTTC
CDR3 protein: CASSPRISYEQYF

D gene: TRBD2
J gene: TRBJ2-1
clone size: .
V gene: TRBV5-5
CDR3 DNA: TGTGCCAGCAGCTTAAGCGGGGGCGCCTACAATGAGCAGTTCTTC
CDR3 protein: CASSLSGGAYNEQFF

D gene: TRBD2
J gene: TRBJ2-1
clone size: .
V gene: TRBV6-1
CDR3 DNA: TGTGCCGGGGTAGGGAGCGGGAATTACAATGAGCAGTTCTTC
CDR3 protein: CAGVGSGNYNEQFF

D gene: TRBD1
J gene: TRBJ1-2
clone size: .
V gene: TRBV5-1
CDR3 DNA: TGCGCCAGCAGCGACAGACAGGGCCTTAACTATGGCTACACCTTC
CDR3 protein: CASSDRQGLNYGYTF

D gene: .
J gene: TRBJ2-1
clone size: .
V gene: TRBV4-1
CDR3 DNA: TGCGCCAGCAGCCAAGCAGGAATCTACAATGAGCAGTTCTTC
CDR3 protein: CASSQAGIYNEQFF

D gene: TRBD1
J gene: TRBJ1-4
clone size: .
V gene: TRBV13
CDR3 DNA: TGTGCCAGCAGTCACAAGAGGACAGGTCGGGGAAAACTGTTTTTT
CDR3 protein: CASSHKRTGRGKLFF

D gene: .
J gene: TRBJ2-7
clone size: once
V gene: TRBV29-1
CDR3 DNA: TGCAGCGTTGTAGGAGACCTAACTACCTACGAGCAGTACTTC
CDR3 protein: CSVVGDLTTYEQYF

D gene: TRBD1
J gene: TRBJ1-2
clone size: once
V gene: TRBV29-1
CDR3 DNA: TGCAGCGTTGAAGAAGACAGGGTGGCCCCTCTTGGTGGCTACACCTTC
CDR3 protein: CSVEEDRVAPLGGYTF

D gene: TRBD2
J gene: TRBJ2-7
clone size: .
V gene: TRBV4-1
CDR3 DNA: TGCGCCAGCAGCCAAGAATACGCTAGCGGGATCGAGCAGTACTTC
CDR3 protein: CASSQEYASGIEQYF

D gene: .
J gene: TRBJ2-7
clone size: .
V gene: TRBV29-1
CDR3 DNA: TGCAGCGTTGTTGGCTACGAGCAGTACTTC
CDR3 protein: CSVVGYEQYF

D gene: TRBD2
J gene: TRBJ2-2
clone size: .
V gene: TRBV19
CDR3 DNA: TGTGCCAGTAGTATCGGGGGGATCCTTGGGGAGCTGTTTTTT
CDR3 protein: CASSIGGILGELFF

D gene: .
J gene: TRBJ2-3
clone size: .
V gene: TRBV19
CDR3 DNA: TGTGCCAGTAGTAGAGAGAAAAGCACAGATACGCAGTATTTT
CDR3 protein: CASSREKSTDTQYF

D gene: .
J gene: TRBJ1-3
clone size: .
V gene: TRBV6-5
CDR3 DNA: TGTGCCAGCAGTTACTCAGGGGCAATGGGAAACACCATATATTTT
CDR3 protein: CASSYSGAMGNTIYF

D gene: .
J gene: TRBJ2-7
clone size: .
V gene: TRBV4-1
CDR3 DNA: TGCGCCAGCAGCCAAGAGGGTGGAGTCACCTACGAGCAGTACTTC
CDR3 protein: CASSQEGGVTYEQYF

D gene: TRBD1
J gene: TRBJ2-2
clone size: .
V gene: TRBV5-1
CDR3 DNA: TGCGCCAGCAGCCCCGACAGGGCGGGCGGGGAGCTGTTTTTT
CDR3 protein: CASSPDRAGGELFF

D gene: .
J gene: TRBJ2-7
clone size: .
V gene: TRBV19
CDR3 DNA: TGTGCCAGTAGTGGGTTTGGTGTCGCCACCTACGAGCAGTACTTC
CDR3 protein: CASSGFGVATYEQYF

D gene: TRBD2
J gene: TRBJ2-5
clone size: .
V gene: TRBV4-1
CDR3 DNA: TGCGCCAGCAGGAGTAGCGGGGGCCATGAGACCCAGTACTTC
CDR3 protein: CASRSSGGHETQYF

D gene: .
J gene: TRBJ2-5
clone size: .
V gene: TRBV2
CDR3 DNA: TGTGCCAGCATTGGGGAGGGGGCACAAGAGACCCAGTACTTC
CDR3 protein: CASIGEGAQETQYF

D gene: .
J gene: TRBJ1-1
clone size: .
V gene: TRBV4-2
CDR3 DNA: TGTGCCAGCAGCCAAACCACAGGGATGAACACTGAAGCTTTCTTT
CDR3 protein: CASSQTTGMNTEAFF

D gene: TRBD2
J gene: TRBJ2-7
clone size: .
V gene: TRBV7-9
CDR3 DNA: TGTGCCAGCAGCCCCCCTAGCGGGAACGAGCAGTACTTC
CDR3 protein: CASSPPSGNEQYF

D gene: .
J gene: TRBJ2-2
clone size: .
V gene: TRBV27
CDR3 DNA: TGTGCCAGCAGTTTATCAGGGGGGACCGGGGAGCTGTTTTTT
CDR3 protein: CASSLSGGTGELFF

D gene: TRBD2
J gene: TRBJ2-7
clone size: .
V gene: TRBV18
CDR3 DNA: TGTGCCAGCTCACCAACCGGGGGGTACTACGAGCAGTACTTC
CDR3 protein: CASSPTGGYYEQYF

D gene: .
J gene: TRBJ2-7
clone size: .
V gene: TRBV9
CDR3 DNA: TGTGCCAGCAGCGTAACGGGGGGCGCATCCTACGAGCAGTACTTC
CDR3 protein: CASSVTGGASYEQYF

D gene: TRBD1
J gene: TRBJ2-5
clone size: .
V gene: TRBV4-1
CDR3 DNA: TGCGCCAGCAGCCAACTAGGACAGGGGGGCCGAGAGACCCAGTACTTC
CDR3 protein: CASSQLGQGGRETQYF

D gene: .
J gene: TRBJ2-7
clone size: .
V gene: TRBV7-2
CDR3 DNA: TGTGCCAGCAGCTTAGCGCTAATACGACAGGCTCCCTACGAGCAGTACTTC
CDR3 protein: CASSLALIRQAPYEQYF

D gene: .
J gene: TRBJ2-3
clone size: .
V gene: TRBV6-1
CDR3 DNA: TGTGCCAGCAGTGAAGGGGAAATAACTTCTAGCACAGATACGCAGTATTTT
CDR3 protein: CASSEGEITSSTDTQYF

D gene: .
J gene: TRBJ2-7
clone size: .
V gene: TRBV9
CDR3 DNA: TGTGCCAGCAGCGCTTCCCGGGAGTCCGTCAAGTACTTC
CDR3 protein: CASSASRESVKYF

D gene: TRBD2
J gene: TRBJ2-3
clone size: .
V gene: TRBV7-9
CDR3 DNA: TGTGCCAGCAGCTCCCAACTAGCGGGAGGGCCGAGGAACACAGATACGCAGTATTTT
CDR3 protein: CASSSQLAGGPRNTDTQYF

D gene: .
J gene: TRBJ1-2
clone size: .
V gene: TRBV30
CDR3 DNA: TGTGCCTGTTGGACCGACGGAGGCTACACCTTC
CDR3 protein: CACWTDGGYTF

D gene: .
J gene: TRBJ2-3
clone size: .
V gene: TRBV6-5
CDR3 DNA: TGTGCCAGCAGCGCGACAGGAGCCACAGATACGCAGTATTTT
CDR3 protein: CASSATGATDTQYF

D gene: .
J gene: TRBJ2-1
clone size: .
V gene: TRBV27
CDR3 DNA: TGTGCCAGCAGGGCCACACCGTACAATGAGCAGTTCTTC
CDR3 protein: CASRATPYNEQFF

D gene: TRBD2
J gene: TRBJ2-7
clone size: .
V gene: TRBV27
CDR3 DNA: TGTGCCAGCAGTTTTGCTAGCGGAGCCTACGAGCAGTACTTC
CDR3 protein: CASSFASGAYEQYF

D gene: TRBD2
J gene: TRBJ2-7
clone size: .
V gene: TRBV6-5
CDR3 DNA: TGTGCCAGCAGTTACTCACTAGCGTATCACTCCTACGAGCAGTACTTC
CDR3 protein: CASSYSLAYHSYEQYF

D gene: .
J gene: TRBJ1-2
clone size: .
V gene: TRBV5-4
CDR3 DNA: TGTGCCAGCAGCCCTACGGGAGGGCCCATGCATGGCTACACCTTC
CDR3 protein: CASSPTGGPMHGYTF

D gene: TRBD1
J gene: TRBJ2-5
clone size: .
V gene: TRBV7-6
CDR3 DNA: TGTGCCAGCAGCTCAGCAGGGGGTCTCCAAGAGACCCAGTACTTC
CDR3 protein: CASSSAGGLQETQYF

D gene: TRBD1
J gene: TRBJ2-7
clone size: .
V gene: TRBV5-1
CDR3 DNA: TGCGCCAGCAGCTTGAGACAGGGGGTTTACGAGCAGTACTTC
CDR3 protein: CASSLRQGVYEQYF

D gene: .
J gene: TRBJ2-7
clone size: once
V gene: TRBV27
CDR3 DNA: TGTGCCAGCAGTCAAGGAGCCAGGCAGTACTTC
CDR3 protein: CASSQGARQYF

D gene: .
J gene: TRBJ2-1
clone size: once
V gene: TRBV4-1
CDR3 DNA: TGCGCCAGCAGCCAAGACGGGAGCTCCTACAATGAGCAGTTCTTC
CDR3 protein: CASSQDGSSYNEQFF

D gene: .
J gene: TRBJ1-2
clone size: once
V gene: TRBV6-5
CDR3 DNA: TGTGCCAGCAGTTACTCGCCGATTAACTATGGCTACACCTTC
CDR3 protein: CASSYSPINYGYTF

D gene: .
J gene: TRBJ2-7
clone size: .
V gene: TRBV21-1
CDR3 DNA: TGTGCCATCCCTGGCCGCAGGGGAGGTTTGTACGAGCAGTACTTC
CDR3 protein: CAIPGRRGGLYEQYF

D gene: .
J gene: TRBJ2-2
clone size: .
V gene: TRBV19
CDR3 DNA: TGTGCCAGTAGTATAGAAAATAGAGCCGGGGTCTTGAACACCGGGGAGCTGTTTTTT
CDR3 protein: CASSIENRAGVLNTGELFF